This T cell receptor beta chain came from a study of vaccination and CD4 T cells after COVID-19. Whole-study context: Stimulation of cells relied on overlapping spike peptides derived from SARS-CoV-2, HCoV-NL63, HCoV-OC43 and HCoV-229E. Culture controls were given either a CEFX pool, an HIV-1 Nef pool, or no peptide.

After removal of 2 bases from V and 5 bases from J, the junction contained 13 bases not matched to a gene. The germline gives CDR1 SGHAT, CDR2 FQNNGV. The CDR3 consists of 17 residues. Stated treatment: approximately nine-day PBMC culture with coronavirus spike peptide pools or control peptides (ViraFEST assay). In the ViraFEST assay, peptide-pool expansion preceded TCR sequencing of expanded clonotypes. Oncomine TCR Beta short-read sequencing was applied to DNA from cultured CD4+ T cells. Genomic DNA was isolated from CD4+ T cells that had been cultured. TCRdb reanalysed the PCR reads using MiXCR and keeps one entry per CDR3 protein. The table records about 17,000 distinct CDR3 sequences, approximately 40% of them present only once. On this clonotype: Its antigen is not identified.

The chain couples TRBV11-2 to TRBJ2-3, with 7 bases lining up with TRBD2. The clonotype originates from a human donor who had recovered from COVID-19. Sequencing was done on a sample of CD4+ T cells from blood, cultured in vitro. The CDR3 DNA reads TGTGCCAGCAGCTTAACAGGCAGCGGGATCCTGATAGATACGCAGTATTTT. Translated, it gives CASSLTGSGILIDTQYF.